The subject of this entry is one TCR beta chain. What it binds is unknown. Reverse transcribed after extraction, RNA yielded cDNA as the sequencing template. Clones were read by immunoSEQ multiplex PCR, and TCRdb kept only the in-frame ones, dropping some. The table lists more than 85,000 clones, roughly 47% of them singletons. In germline, CDR1 is SQVTM, CDR2 ANQGSEA. The CDR3 totals 16 residues. V lost 5 bases, J lost 5 bases, and 24 bases lay in between. These data come from a study of CD8+ T cells in alopecia areata. Whole-study context: Treated patients were given oral tofacitinib, which was dosed at 5 to 10 mg twice daily.

Regarding the study as a whole: Affected lesional scalp, above all in alopecia totalis/universalis, was more clonal than normal scalp.

The source material was CD4+ T cells sorted from blood. This chain uses TRBV29-1 with TRBJ1-2; unclear D gene. The TCR was taken from a human donor with alopecia areata. CDR3 protein: CSVIRLRAQAGYGYTF. The CDR3 nucleotides read TGCAGCGTTATAAGGTTGAGGGCCCAGGCGGGATATGGCTACACCTTC. The complete variable domain, with remaining parts taken from reference TRBV29-1 and TRBJ1-2, reads SAVISQKPSRDICQRGTSLTIQCQVDSQVTMMFWYRQQPGQSLTLIATANQGSEATYESGFVIDKFPISRPNLTFSTLTVSNMSPEDSSIYLCSVIRLRAQAGYGYTFGSGTRLTVV.